A single sample is the source of the 24 T cell receptor beta chains below, sequenced in a study of OX40 agonist ivuxolimab in advanced cancers. Clones were read by immunoSEQ multiplex PCR, and TCRdb kept only the in-frame ones, dropping some. The data show about 43,000 clones, 75% to 90% seen once. The input for sequencing was CD4+ or CD8+ T cells sorted from blood, taken in a trial of the OX40 agonist ivuxolimab. The receptors were sampled from an adult with an advanced solid tumor such as melanoma, head and neck, liver or kidney cancer.

The chain couples TRBV7-9 to TRBJ2-5, with TRBD1 matching 8 bases. V shed 3 bases, J shed 1 base, and the junction held 10 bases outside the gene matches. The CDR3 consists of 17 residues. Germline V gives CDR1 SEHNR, CDR2 FQNEAQ (reference sequence). As DNA, the CDR3 is TGTGCCAGCAGCTTGGCCCGGACAGGGCTTTTCCAAGAGACCCAGTACTTC. It yields the protein CASSLARTGLFQETQYF.

The chain combines TRBV28 with TRBJ2-7; 14 bases match TRBD2. The V and J ends lost 6 bases and 0 bases, in that order; junction bases with no gene match: 13. The germline CDR1 and CDR2 sequences are MDHEN and SYDVKM. The CDR3 sequence is 19 residues long. This chain's CDR3 is CASRWTGSGLAGVSYEQYF. CDR3 sequence (DNA): TGTGCCAGCAGGTGGACAGGGTCGGGACTAGCGGGAGTCTCCTACGAGCAGTACTTC.

This clone showed up just a few times. This chain joins TRBV6-5 and TRBJ2-1; tentatively, D is TRBD2 (5 bases). Trimming removed 6 bases from V and 10 bases from J, with 13 bases in between. This CDR3 spans 12 amino acids. From germline, CDR1 is MNHEY and CDR2 SVGAGI. The DNA for the CDR3 is TGTGCCAGCAGAGCCTTCGGCGGGGAGCAGTTCTTC. Its translation: CASRAFGGEQFF.

By share, this clone counts as medium-sized. The V gene is TRBV19, the J gene TRBJ2-2; possible D gene TRBD1, 7 bases. The germline CDR1 and CDR2 sequences are LNHDA and SQIVND (reference sequence). The CDR3 sequence is 13 residues long. V was clipped by 10 bases and J by 3 bases, with 12 bases between them. This CDR3 reads CATRGDHTGELFF. CDR3 nucleotides: TGTGCCACCAGGGGGGATCACACCGGGGAGCTGTTTTTT.

V is TRBV29-1 and J is TRBJ2-7, with 12 nucleotides matching TRBD2. Germline V CDR1 and CDR2: SQVTM, ANQGSEA. V shed 6 bases, J shed 4 bases, and the junction held 7 bases outside the gene matches. The CDR3 has 14 residues. The CDR3 DNA follows: TGCAGCGTAGTACTAGCGGGAGGCTTTTACGAGCAGTACTTC. Amino acids: CSVVLAGGFYEQYF.

This clone was detected only once. The chain joins TRBV27 to TRBJ2-7, with 12 bases matching TRBD2. The junction had 2 bases not matched to a gene; V was cut back by 10 bases and J by 1 base. The CDR3 has 13 residues. The germline V gene has CDR1 MNHEY and CDR2 SMNVEV (reference sequence). CDR3 nucleotides: TGTGCCACGGGACTAGCGGGTTCCTACGAGCAGTACTTC. Its translation: CATGLAGSYEQYF.

The V call is TRBV5-1, the J call TRBJ2-6, with TRBD1 matching over 8 bases. The germline gives CDR1 SGHRS, CDR2 YFSETQ. CDR3 length equals 17 residues. The J segment lost 1 base and the V segment lost 7 bases, leaving 10 bases of the junction unmatched. CDR3 nucleotides: TGCGCCAGCGGAAAGGACAGGGTAGAGTCTGGGGCCAACGTCCTGACTTTC. It specifies CASGKDRVESGANVLTF.

V gene TRBV7-9 combines with J gene TRBJ2-6; D unresolved. This CDR3 is built from 15 residues. The ends were cut back, 2 bases at V and 0 bases at J, with 5 bases in the middle. The V gene's germline CDR1 is SEHNR and CDR2 FQNEAQ (reference sequence). The CDR3 DNA reads TGTGCCAGCAGCTTACGACTCTCTGGGGCCAACGTCCTGACTTTC. This sequence encodes CASSLRLSGANVLTF.

In this sample, this clone turned up a few times. The rearrangement joins TRBV27 to TRBJ2-1; D gene unclear. Trimming removed 4 bases at V and 3 bases at J, with 7 bases between. Germline V gene data show CDR1 as MNHEY and CDR2 as SMNVEV (reference sequence). CDR3 length: 13 residues. The CDR3 DNA reads TGTGCCAGCAGTTACCTCAACTACAATGAGCAGTTCTTC. Amino acid sequence: CASSYLNYNEQFF.

This clone appeared a single time. The chain combines TRBV19 with TRBJ2-5, with 10 nucleotides matching TRBD1. Germline assignment: CDR1 LNHDA and CDR2 SQIVND (reference sequence). This CDR3 contains 12 residues. Trimming cost V 10 bases and J 6 bases; bases outside gene matches: 5. CDR3 sequence reads: CATRTGGQTQYF. DNA for the CDR3: TGTGCCACCCGGACAGGGGGACAGACCCAGTACTTC. The full variable domain, with the rest looked up from reference TRBV19 and TRBJ2-5, is DGGITQSPKYLFRKEGQNVTLSCEQNLNHDAMYWYRQDPGQGLRLIYYSQIVNDFQKGDIAEGYSVSREKKESFPLTVTSAQKNPTAFYLCATRTGGQTQYFGPGTRLLVL.

V and J are TRBV11-2 and TRBJ2-1; 8 nucleotides match TRBD2. Germline V CDR1 and CDR2: SGHAT, FQNNGV. V was pared by 0 bases and J by 1 base, with 5 bases of the junction left unmatched. This CDR3 has 17 residues. CDR3 in DNA: TGTGCCAGCAGCTTAGATCAGGCTAGCGGGTCCTACAATGAGCAGTTCTTC. Translation: CASSLDQASGSYNEQFF.

The V and J genes are TRBV19 and TRBJ1-1; the D gene is possibly TRBD1 (5 bases). Germline-derived CDR1 and CDR2 are LNHDA and SQIVND (reference sequence). The length of the CDR3 is 15 residues. Trimming removed 3 bases from V and 1 base from J, with 12 bases in between. The CDR3 bases are TGTGCCAGTAGTATTTGGGGGAGGACGAACACTGAAGCTTTCTTT. Protein product: CASSIWGRTNTEAFF.

The chain recombines TRBV7-8 with TRBJ1-2; 8 positions agree with TRBD1. The junction had 20 bases not matched to a gene; V was cut back by 4 bases and J by 7 bases. CDR3 length: 18 amino acids. Germline CDR1 is SGHVS and CDR2 is FQNEAQ. The CDR3 DNA sequence: TGTGCCAGCAGCTCCCATGGAAATACAGGGACAGGACCTTTTGGCTACACCTTC. Translation: CASSSHGNTGTGPFGYTF. Full variable domain (outside the CDR3, taken from reference TRBV7-8 and TRBJ1-2): GAGVSQSPRYKVAKRGQDVALRCDPISGHVSLFWYQQALGQGPEFLTYFQNEAQLDKSGLPSDRFFAERPEGSVSTLKIQRTQQEDSAVYLCASSSHGNTGTGPFGYTFGSGTRLTVV.

The chain recombines TRBV6-1 with TRBJ1-5, with D uncertain. Trimming shortened V by 7 bases and J by 0 bases, and 7 bases separated the two germline ends. CDR1 MNHNS and CDR2 SASEGT come from the germline V gene. This CDR3 region has 13 residues. CDR3 region: CASNRGSNQPQHF. In nucleotides, the CDR3 is TGTGCCAGCAATCGTGGTAGCAATCAGCCCCAGCATTTT.

The CDR3 region has the DNA TGTGCCAGCAGTTTCTGGAATTCCTGGGAGACCCAGTACTTC. This gives the protein CASSFWNSWETQYF. The chain has TRBV27 and TRBJ2-5; D ambiguous. Germline V lookup: CDR1 MNHEY, CDR2 SMNVEV (reference sequence). This CDR3 is built from 14 residues. The V gene lost 3 bases and the J gene lost 5 bases, with 13 bases spanning the gap.

This chain joins TRBV7-9 and TRBJ2-2; 7 positions agree with TRBD1. With 4 bases clipped from V and 1 base from J, the junction kept 9 bases outside the gene matches. The length of the CDR3 is 17 residues. CDR1 is SEHNR, CDR2 FQNEAQ, per germline (reference sequence). CDR3 region: CASSWGQTDLNTGELFF. CDR3 coding DNA: TGTGCCAGCAGCTGGGGACAGACGGACCTGAACACCGGGGAGCTGTTTTTT. The entire variable domain, with the rest obtained from reference TRBV7-9 and TRBJ2-2, is as follows: DTGVSQNPRHKITKRGQNVTFRCDPISEHNRLYWYRQTLGQGPEFLTYFQNEAQLEKSRLLSDRFSAERPKGSFSTLEIQRTEQGDSAMYLCASSWGQTDLNTGELFFGEGSRLTVL.

This chain links TRBV27 with TRBJ2-1; TRBD1 agrees at 7 bases. Germline assignment: CDR1 MNHEY and CDR2 SMNVEV (reference sequence). J was trimmed by 4 bases and V by 6 bases; bases with no gene match: 9. This CDR3 has 15 amino acids. The CDR3 nucleotides are TGTGCCAGCAGCCCCACAGGGGAGCTATACAATGAGCAGTTCTTC. It translates to CASSPTGELYNEQFF.

This clone was recorded only once. The chain combines TRBV9 with TRBJ2-1; 12 positions match TRBD2. Unmatched junction bases numbered 3, after V lost 3 bases and J lost 5 bases. Germline CDR1 reads SGDLS; CDR2 reads YYNGEE. This CDR3 comprises 15 residues. CDR3 region: CASSAPSGRDNEQFF. CDR3 nucleotides: TGTGCCAGCAGCGCGCCTAGCGGGAGGGACAATGAGCAGTTCTTC.

The chain employs TRBV28 and TRBJ1-5; D might be TRBD1 (5 bases). Looked up from germline, CDR1 is MDHEN and CDR2 is SYDVKM. CDR3 length equals 15 residues. V lost 5 bases, J lost 5 bases, and 16 bases lay in between. The CDR3 DNA sequence: TGTGCCAGCAGTGAGGAGGGCTTGGGGGATCAGCCCCAGCATTTT. Amino acids: CASSEEGLGDQPQHF. The full variable domain, completed using reference TRBV28 and TRBJ1-5, is DVKVTQSSRYLVKRTGEKVFLECVQDMDHENMFWYRQDPGLGLRLIYFSYDVKMKEKGDIPEGYSVSREKKERFSLILESASTNQTSMYLCASSEEGLGDQPQHFGDGTRLSIL.

The J gene is TRBJ2-5, the V gene TRBV5-4, with TRBD1 matching over 9 bases. The V gene's germline CDR1 is SGHNT and CDR2 YYREEE (reference sequence). Trimming at V came to 0 bases and at J to 5 bases, leaving 11 bases not matched to a gene. The CDR3 is 17 amino acids. The CDR3 nucleotides read TGTGCCAGCAGCTTGGTTGGAGTTGACAGGGGGGGCGAGACCCAGTACTTC. It specifies CASSLVGVDRGGETQYF.

The rearrangement links TRBV15 to TRBJ1-1; D gene uncertain. The V gene lost 1 base and the J gene lost 8 bases, with 14 bases spanning the gap. Germline assignment: CDR1 LNHNV and CDR2 YYDKDF (reference sequence). CDR3 size: 14 residues. The CDR3 DNA is TGTGCCACCAGCAGAGTATCATTGGCGCTGGAAGCTTTCTTT. Its translation is CATSRVSLALEAFF.

The DNA for the CDR3 is TGTGCCAGCAGCCCAAGGACGGTCGACTACTATGGCTACACCTTC. It is translated as CASSPRTVDYYGYTF. The rearrangement joins TRBV7-2 to TRBJ1-2; D gene unclear. Germline loops: CDR1 SGHTA, CDR2 FQGNSA. V was shortened by 5 bases and J by 3 bases, with 16 bases between the two germline ends. The CDR3 has 15 amino acids.

CDR3 nucleotides: TGTGCCAGCAGCTTAGTCGTTCGGGAGACCCAGTACTTC. Its protein is CASSLVVRETQYF. The chain recombines TRBV7-9 with TRBJ2-5; D is unclear. The V end lost 1 base, the J end lost 5 bases, and 8 bases lay between the germline ends. The CDR3 totals 13 residues. Germline loops: CDR1 SEHNR, CDR2 FQNEAQ (reference sequence).

Here the CDR3 DNA reads TGCGCCAGCAGTTTTCGACTAGCGGGAGGGGGGAATGAGCAGTTCTTC. This sequence encodes CASSFRLAGGGNEQFF. The chain has TRBV5-1 and TRBJ2-1; 14 bases are a match to TRBD2. Trimming cost V 5 bases and J 7 bases; bases outside gene matches: 8. The CDR3 spans 16 residues. Germline CDR1 reads SGHRS; CDR2 reads YFSETQ.